This T cell receptor (beta chain) was recorded in a study of shared clonotypes between healthy human individuals (TCRdb year 2020). Regarding the research as a whole: A couple of women and a few men aged 18 to 49 years were included in the cohort. Per donor, three plates each were used for CD4 naive and CD4 memory, two for CD8 naive, and one for CD8 memory. Blood TCR repertoires of five healthy adults were deeply sequenced to estimate repertoire size and the extent of clonotype sharing between individuals. Libraries were prepared and TCR repertoires were sequenced by different laboratories using diverse techniques, in order to increase sequencing depth and limit assay-specific biases. Between about 0.8 and 9.5 billion PBMCs per donor were obtained by leukapheresis. Paper-wide results and their limitations: Estimated clonotype richness was generally larger for naive than for memory subsets. Incomplete sequencing was indicated by rarefaction of sorted-subset datasets, despite the large sequencing depth. Because the study included only a small number of donors, the genetic and exposure-history diversity represented was limited. Only blood was sampled, and tissue TCR repertoires likely differ from those in blood. When a handful of donors were compared, the shared fraction of clonotypes was about 5.2% for naive CD4, around 3.6% for naive CD8, roughly 2.3% for memory CD4, and approximately 0.4% for memory CD8. Higher generation probabilities were observed for clonotypes shared by all four sorted-subset donors than for non-shared clonotypes. Pairwise subsampling indicated that sequencing depth was expected to affect the degree of clonotype sharing among donors.

A note on this clone: Its antigen is still unknown. Per-base qualities were not stored, and no clone one base away is much larger.

Using the deep immunoSEQ assay, TCR CDR3 regions were amplified from genomic DNA by multiplex PCR. Genomic DNA extracted from each cell subset was distributed evenly over all wells of several immunoSEQ 96-well plates, and each plate served as one replicate. For sorted subsets, each replicate PCR was loaded with 150 to 250 ng genomic DNA, equivalent to some 27,000 T cell genomes. The purified libraries were quantified using a Qubit 3.0 fluorometer, sized with a Bioanalyzer 2100, and then quantified again using the KAPA Library Quantification kit. Each immunoSEQ 96-well plate was sequenced on its own single-read 150-cycle Illumina NextSeq 550 flow cell. The authors processed their data as follows. The immunoSEQ output contained only junctional sequences without quality scores, so filtering could not match that applied to full-length reads. To assign V/J genes and CDR3, sequences were annotated using PyIR, a Python wrapper for IgBLAST v1.9, with IMGT germline references. Reads with weak V/J assignments (E-value above 1e-6), missing CDR3, stop codons, out-of-frame junctions, or ambiguous translated residues were removed. V3J clonotypes were defined as sequences sharing the same inferred V gene, J gene, and CDR3 amino acid sequence. To compute the percentage overlap between repertoires, the number of shared unique clonotypes was divided by the size of the smaller repertoire. Repertoire richness was assessed with RTK rarefaction, the Chao1 estimator, and Recon v2.1 estimates of unobserved clonotypes. For all TCRbeta clonotypes obtained by the gDNA method from a few donors, generation probabilities were computed with OLGA. TCRdb stores this immuneACCESS table with in-frame sequences only. Part of the clones is absent; in the studies checked, under half of the shortfall reflects unresolved V genes, and no reason is known for the rest. The V and J calls and clone size were taken over from that table, and D and trimming were inferred from the DNA. This sample lists more than 500,000 clones; approximately 95% were detected once. Around 0.11% of the sample goes to the ten largest clones.

CD8 naive samples were obtained by positive selection for CCR7 among CD45RO-negative cells, yielding a CD45RA+CCR7+ population from which TemRA cells were excluded. Healthy HIV-negative adults with no recently reported acute infections or vaccinations were included as donors. Every donor was a Caucasian adult residing in Nashville, Tennessee, USA. After blood collection by leukapheresis, PBMCs were isolated using Ficoll-Histopaque density gradient centrifugation and then cryopreserved in the vapor phase of liquid nitrogen. Purity and quantity of every magnetically sorted T cell population were checked by analytical flow cytometry. Genomic DNA was isolated from every sorted fraction and measured by UV absorbance on a Nanodrop 2000c. The sequence was collected from a woman aged 25 to 39 in good health. Specimen: naive CD8+ T cells sorted from blood. This specimen's cell subset or site label, interpreted: CD45RA+CCR7+.

The DNA sequence is TGTGCCACCAGCGCCGGACTGGCCCCAGGTGAGCAGTTCTTC. Its protein product is CATSAGLAPGEQFF. The chain links TRBV15 with TRBJ2-1; the D gene is perhaps TRBD2, on 5 matching bases. The V end loses 5 bases and the J end loses 9 bases, and a stretch of 17 bases separates them. Sequences LNHNV (CDR1) and YYDKDF (CDR2) are obtained from the germline V gene (reference sequence). The CDR3 contains 14 residues, cysteine and phenylalanine counted. Only the CDR3 region is kept as DNA, spanning 42 bases read in frame from base 1. Here the CDR3 is joined to the reference TRBV15 and TRBJ2-1 genes, and the full variable domain is: DAMVIQNPRYQVTQFGKPVTLSCSQTLNHNVMYWYQQKSSQAPKLLFHYYDKDFNNEADTPDNFQSRRPNTSFCFLDIRSPGLGDTAMYLCATSAGLAPGEQFFGPGTRLTVL.